A selection of T cell receptor beta chains follows, all from one sample in a study of T-cell memory formation after mild COVID-19. Each CDR3 protein is one row after TCRdb ran MiXCR on the 5' RACE reads. The data hold 250,000 or so distinct CDR3 sequences, with more than 15% observed a single time. Source material: PBMCs or a T cell subset sorted from them (not recorded which). The receptors come from a man aged 18 to 35 who had mild COVID-19 (a few samples of this study predate the infection). Cell type and time point are not known. The CDR3 runs from the conserved cysteine through the conserved F or W. A D gene is named only where the DNA matches it firmly. Size values are once, few and many counts, or a class for expanded clones, and some rows have none.

CDR3nt	CDR3aa	len	d_gene	abundance	v_gene	j_gene
TGCGCCAGCAGCCAACCAAAGGGGGACTCTGGAAACACCATATATTTT	CASSQPKGDSGNTIYF	16	.	.	TRBV4-1	TRBJ1-3
TGTGCCAGCTCCGGGACAGCCAGGACCGGGGAGCTGTTTTTT	CASSGTARTGELFF	14	TRBD1	.	TRBV2	TRBJ2-2
TGTGCCAGCAGCGTACTGGGACGCCTAGGGAACAATGAGCAGTTCTTC	CASSVLGRLGNNEQFF	16	.	few	TRBV9	TRBJ2-1
TGTGCCAGCAGCCACGCCCGGACAGGTGTCTATGGCTACACCTTC	CASSHARTGVYGYTF	15	TRBD1	.	TRBV3-1	TRBJ1-2
TGTGCCAGTAGACAGGGACTAGCGGGGGGGAATGAGCAGTTCTTC	CASRQGLAGGNEQFF	15	TRBD2	.	TRBV19	TRBJ2-1
TGCGCCAGCAGCTTGTTCGGGGACTCACCCCTCCACTTT	CASSLFGDSPLHF	13	.	few	TRBV5-1	TRBJ1-6
TGTGCCGGTTCGCGGGAGCGGGTCGATAAAGAGACCCAGTACTTC	CAGSRERVDKETQYF	15	TRBD2	.	TRBV28	TRBJ2-5
TGCGCCAGCAGCCCAGGGACAGCAAATTACAATGAGCAGTTCTTC	CASSPGTANYNEQFF	15	TRBD1	many	TRBV4-3	TRBJ2-1
TGTGCCAGCAGTGAAGAGACCCAGTACTTC	CASSEETQYF	10	.	many	TRBV2	TRBJ2-5
TGCAGCGTTGAGGTCGAGGGGAACACCGGGGAGCTGTTTTTT	CSVEVEGNTGELFF	14	.	.	TRBV29-1	TRBJ2-2
TGTGCCAGCAGCGTAGGGACAGGGGGCGGAACCGGGGAGCTGTTTTTT	CASSVGTGGGTGELFF	16	TRBD1	.	TRBV9	TRBJ2-2
TGCGCCAGCAGCCTAGACCCAGGGGGGGCGAGGGAGCAGTACTTC	CASSLDPGGAREQYF	15	.	.	TRBV5-1	TRBJ2-7
TGTGCCAGTAGTATCGATTGGGCAGAATATGGCTACACCTTC	CASSIDWAEYGYTF	14	.	many	TRBV19	TRBJ1-2
TGTGCCAGCTCGGGGGACAGAGCAACTGAAGCTTTCTTT	CASSGDRATEAFF	13	TRBD1	few	TRBV7-6	TRBJ1-1
TGCAGTGCTGCGGACATCAACTGGGAGACCCAGTACTTC	CSAADINWETQYF	13	.	.	TRBV20-1	TRBJ2-5
TGTGCCAGCATTCTTGGCGTTGGGAGCGGGGGGGTAGCTTACGAGCAGTACTTC	CASILGVGSGGVAYEQYF	18	TRBD2	.	TRBV6-1	TRBJ2-7
TGTGCCAGCAGTCCACCGGGACACTGGAACACTGAAGCTTTCTTT	CASSPPGHWNTEAFF	15	.	few	TRBV7-2	TRBJ1-1
TGTGCCAGCAGTCGGCAACAACTCCGGACCTACGAGCAGTACTTC	CASSRQQLRTYEQYF	15	.	.	TRBV2	TRBJ2-7
TGTGCCAGCAGCGCTGATCGGGGGGCGACAGATACGCAGTATTTT	CASSADRGATDTQYF	15	.	.	TRBV5-4	TRBJ2-3
TGCGCCAGCAGCCAATTCGGGATAACTGAAGCTTTCTTT	CASSQFGITEAFF	13	.	few	TRBV4-3	TRBJ1-1
TGTGCCAGCAGCTTCGACAGGCAAGAGACCCAGTACTTC	CASSFDRQETQYF	13	.	.	TRBV5-4	TRBJ2-5
TGTGCCAGCTCGGCAGGCTGGAGCGGTGGCTACACCTTC	CASSAGWSGGYTF	13	.	many	TRBV12-3/TRBV12-4	TRBJ1-2
TGTGCCAGCAGTCCACAGGGAGCCAGCGGCTACACCTTC	CASSPQGASGYTF	13	.	.	TRBV6-4	TRBJ1-2
TGTGCCAGCAGTTATGAGAATGAGCAGTTCTTC	CASSYENEQFF	11	.	few	TRBV6-5	TRBJ2-1
TGTGCCAGCAGTTCCGACGGCATCTATGGCTACACCTTC	CASSSDGIYGYTF	13	.	.	TRBV5-5	TRBJ1-2
TGTGCCAGCAGCCGCCCCACTTGGGCGCTAAACACTGAAGCTTTCTTT	CASSRPTWALNTEAFF	16	.	.	TRBV6-2/TRBV6-3	TRBJ1-1
TGTGCCAGCAAGTCCCAGCGGGGGGGCCGCTCTCGGTACAATGAGCAGTTCTTC	CASKSQRGGRSRYNEQFF	18	TRBD2	.	TRBV6-2/TRBV6-3	TRBJ2-1
TGTGCCAGCAGCTTAGGGCTAGCGGGGGCACCTAGGTTCTTC	CASSLGLAGAPRFF	14	TRBD2	few	TRBV7-2	TRBJ2-1
TGTGCCAGCAGCCCGACTGCAGGATATACTGAAGCTTTCTTT	CASSPTAGYTEAFF	14	.	few	TRBV3-1	TRBJ1-1
TGCAGCGTTGAATCTGGGGATACGCAGTATTTT	CSVESGDTQYF	11	.	many	TRBV29-1	TRBJ2-3
TGTGCCAGCAGTGGGACAGGGAGAGGGGAGCTGTTTTTT	CASSGTGRGELFF	13	TRBD1	.	TRBV2	TRBJ2-2
TGCAGTGCTAGAGTCCCCCGGGACAGGGACCTTGGGGCCAACGTCCTGACTTTC	CSARVPRDRDLGANVLTF	18	TRBD1	few	TRBV20-1	TRBJ2-6
TGTGCCAGCAGTCAGCGGGGGGACGATGAGCAGTTCTTC	CASSQRGDDEQFF	13	TRBD2	.	TRBV6-6	TRBJ2-1
TGTGCCAGCAGCGTAGGGGGCGACAGGGTCGGCTACACCTTC	CASSVGGDRVGYTF	14	TRBD1	.	TRBV9	TRBJ1-2
TGTGCCAGCAGCCAAGAGAGGCAGGGCCGTCCCACAGATACGCAGTATTTT	CASSQERQGRPTDTQYF	17	.	few	TRBV14	TRBJ2-3
TGTGCCAGCAGCTTAGTCTCGCTCCAAGAGACCCAGTACTTC	CASSLVSLQETQYF	14	.	.	TRBV7-9	TRBJ2-5
TGTGCCAGCAGTGCTTCACAGGGGGCAGAGACCCAGTACTTC	CASSASQGAETQYF	14	TRBD1	.	TRBV6-1	TRBJ2-5
TGTGCCAGCAGCCCACGCTCCCTTGGATGGCAGTACTTC	CASSPRSLGWQYF	13	.	few	TRBV3-1	TRBJ2-7
TGTGCCAGCAGCTTGGTTTCGTTGGGCAGATTTTTGACAGGGCCTGGGGGTGGCTACACCTTC	CASSLVSLGRFLTGPGGGYTF	21	TRBD1	many	TRBV7-2	TRBJ1-2
TGTGCCAGCAGGTCTAATGGGCAGGGAAGAGTAGAGGACTATGGCTACACCTTC	CASRSNGQGRVEDYGYTF	18	.	.	TRBV6-5	TRBJ1-2
TGTGCCAGCAGCTTAGGAGCAGAAGGGGGCTATGGCTACACCTTC	CASSLGAEGGYGYTF	15	.	.	TRBV7-8	TRBJ1-2
TGTGCCAGCAGTCCTAGGGTGGGGGCCGGGGAGCTGTTTTTT	CASSPRVGAGELFF	14	.	few	TRBV12-3/TRBV12-4	TRBJ2-2
TGTGCCAGCAGCTTAGCCGCGGGAATTAACACTGAAGCTTTCTTT	CASSLAAGINTEAFF	15	.	.	TRBV7-2	TRBJ1-1
TGTGCCAGCACCCCCCCGGACGGGGAGACCCAGTACTTC	CASTPPDGETQYF	13	.	.	TRBV12-3/TRBV12-4	TRBJ2-5
TGTGCCAGCAGTGTGTCCGGGGCCCGGGGTACGCAGTATTTT	CASSVSGARGTQYF	14	.	few	TRBV25-1	TRBJ2-3
TGTGCCAGCAGTTTTAGACTATCGGACACAGATACGCAGTATTTT	CASSFRLSDTDTQYF	15	.	once	TRBV12-3/TRBV12-4	TRBJ2-3
TGCAGTCCCATAGAGGGGAACCCGGGACAGGGGTACTACAATGAGCAGTTCTTC	CSPIEGNPGQGYYNEQFF	18	TRBD1	few	TRBV20-1	TRBJ2-1
TGTGCCAGCGTGGTAGGCAGCTCCTATAATTCACCCCTCCACTTT	CASVVGSSYNSPLHF	15	.	.	TRBV28	TRBJ1-6
TGTGCCAGCAGGACAACAGGGCGCAGAAACACCATATATTTT	CASRTTGRRNTIYF	14	.	few	TRBV12-3/TRBV12-4	TRBJ1-3
TGTGCCAGCAGCTCCCGCCGACCAGTTTATAATTCACCCCTCCACTTT	CASSSRRPVYNSPLHF	16	.	few	TRBV7-2	TRBJ1-6